This T cell receptor beta chain was captured in a study of T-cell reconstitution after alpha-beta-depleted transplantation in children. During its preparation, the TCRbeta library received unique molecular identifiers. One entry per CDR3 protein, called by TCRdb with MiXCR from the PCR reads. This table holds about 610,000 distinct CDR3 sequences, over 9.5% found once. With 4 bases removed from V and 0 bases from J, the gap between germline ends came to 9 bases. Germline-derived CDR1 and CDR2 are SGHTA and FQGTGA. This CDR3 region has 14 residues. This chain uses TRBV7-3 with TRBJ1-1, with a weak D call TRBD1 (5 bases). The TCR sequence derives from a human donor who donated a stem cell graft to a child with acute myeloid leukemia. Sequences were derived from PBMCs from the stem cell graft donor, sampled from the stem cell graft. CDR3 in amino acids: CASSSGPMNTEAFF. The CDR3 DNA is TGTGCCAGCAGCTCGGGACCGATGAACACTGAAGCTTTCTTT.